Below are 21 T cell receptor beta chains sequenced from a single sample in a study of blood T cell repertoires in COVID-19. Assay: immunoSEQ multiplex PCR; the TCRdb copy retains only in-frame clones and omits some. The table includes about 220,000 clones, over 60% detected once. The sample was peripheral blood. These receptors came from a woman aged 70-85 years with acute or convalescent COVID-19.

The CDR3 sequence: CASSRGQGGDQETQYF. DNA for the CDR3: TGTGCCAGCAGCCGCGGACAGGGTGGTGACCAAGAGACCCAGTACTTC. The chain is built from TRBV14 and TRBJ2-5, with 8 bases aligning to TRBD1. After removal of 4 bases from V and 0 bases from J, the junction contained 7 bases not matched to a gene. The V gene's germline CDR1 is SGHDN and CDR2 FVKESK. The CDR3 runs to 16 residues. Full variable domain (outside the CDR3, taken from reference TRBV14 and TRBJ2-5): EAGVTQFPSHSVIEKGQTVTLRCDPISGHDNLYWYRRVMGKEIKFLLHFVKESKQDESGMPNNRFLAERTGGTYSTLKVQPAELEDSGVYFCASSRGQGGDQETQYFGPGTRLLVL.

The V call is TRBV24-1, the J call TRBJ2-7; TRBD1 aligns across 7 bases. CDR1 is KGHDR and CDR2 is SFDVKD in the germline V gene. The CDR3 length is 13 residues. The J segment lost 1 base and the V segment lost 10 bases, leaving 6 bases of the junction unmatched. The DNA of the CDR3 is TGTGCCACAGGCCCGGGACAGTCCTACGAGCAGTACTTC. As protein: CATGPGQSYEQYF.

V usage is TRBV30 and J usage is TRBJ2-5; 8 bases fit TRBD2. The CDR3 contains 15 residues. V shed 2 bases, J shed 1 base, and the junction held 6 bases outside the gene matches. Germline CDR1 and CDR2: GTSNPN and SVGIG (reference sequence). CDR3 nucleotides: TGTGCCTGGAGTAGGGCAGCGGGGGTCCAAGAGACCCAGTACTTC. Protein product: CAWSRAAGVQETQYF.

The sample holds a few counts of this clone. This chain joins TRBV12-5 and TRBJ1-6, with D tentatively TRBD1 (5 bases). V lost 4 bases and J 4 bases, leaving 14 bases between the germline ends. Germline CDR1 and CDR2: LGHNT and FRNRAP. The CDR3 spans 16 residues. The chain's CDR3 is CASGWKKGWYNSPLHF. The CDR3 nucleotides are TGTGCTAGTGGTTGGAAAAAGGGGTGGTATAATTCACCCCTCCACTTT.

The V and J genes are TRBV5-1 and TRBJ1-2, with 8 bases lining up with TRBD1. The CDR3 sequence is 17 residues long. Per the germline V gene, CDR1 is SGHRS and CDR2 is YFSETQ. V shed 10 bases and J 3 bases; nucleotides not matched to a gene: 20. The CDR3 here is CASWGNTEDREDYGYTF. For the CDR3, the DNA is TGCGCCTCTTGGGGGAATACCGAGGACAGGGAGGACTATGGCTACACCTTC.

To note about this clone: Sequence at one end of the junction differs from germline and may be a read error. The chain carries TRBV5-8 and TRBJ1-5; D may be TRBD1 (6 bases). The length of the CDR3 is 12 residues. Germline V gene data show CDR1 as SGHTS and CDR2 as YDEGEE. CDR3 nucleotide sequence: TGTGCCAGCAGCTTTTCCCTGGACAGTAAAGGTTTT. It codes for CASSFSLDSKGF.

In its sample, this clone was seen once. V usage is TRBV7-8 and J usage is TRBJ1-1; the D gene is possibly TRBD1 (5 bases). CDR1 SGHVS and CDR2 FQNEAQ come from the germline V gene. This CDR3 is built from 14 residues. V lost 6 bases and J 3 bases, leaving 14 bases between the germline ends. The CDR3 DNA reads as TGTGCCAGCAGACAGAGACAGAGCCACACTGAAGCTTTCTTT. It specifies CASRQRQSHTEAFF.

The chain couples TRBV9 to TRBJ2-7, with 12 bases identical to TRBD2. This CDR3 comprises 16 residues. Germline V gives CDR1 SGDLS, CDR2 YYNGEE. Trimming removed 2 bases from V and 6 bases from J; junction bases left unmatched: 9. For the CDR3, the DNA is TGTGCCAGCAGCGTTGGGAGGACTAGCGGGGTTGGCGAGCAGTACTTC. Its protein product is CASSVGRTSGVGEQYF.

The rearrangement uses TRBV5-1 and TRBJ1-6, with 11 bases matching TRBD1. The CDR3 loop spans 14 amino acids. V was clipped by 4 bases and J by 11 bases; unmatched bases: 5. CDR1 is SGHRS and CDR2 is YFSETQ in the germline V gene. The CDR3 bases are TGCGCCAGCAGCCAGGGACAGGGGGGCGCACCCCTCCACTTT. This translates into CASSQGQGGAPLHF.

This clone occurred many times. The chain joins TRBV2 to TRBJ1-1; TRBD1 aligns across 7 bases. Germline V gene lookup returns CDR1 SNHLY and CDR2 FYNNEI. The CDR3 contains 15 residues. V was pared by 7 bases and J by 0 bases, with 8 bases of the junction left unmatched. The CDR3 sequence is CASIGQGVLNTEAFF. CDR3 sequence (DNA): TGTGCCAGCATTGGCCAGGGGGTGTTGAACACTGAAGCTTTCTTT.

The V gene is TRBV18, the J gene TRBJ1-2; 12 bases fit TRBD1. CDR1 is KGHSH, CDR2 LQKENI, per germline. Unmatched junction bases numbered 3, after V lost 1 base and J lost 6 bases. CDR3 length: 15 residues. The CDR3 DNA is TGTGCCAGCTCACCACTGGGACAGGGGGCGAATGGCTACACCTTC. The encoded protein is CASSPLGQGANGYTF. The entire variable domain, with the rest obtained from reference TRBV18 and TRBJ1-2, is as follows: NAGVMQNPRHLVRRRGQEARLRCSPMKGHSHVYWYRQLPEEGLKFMVYLQKENIIDESGMPKERFSAEFPKEGPSILRIQQVVRGDSAAYFCASSPLGQGANGYTFGSGTRLTVV.

The table lists this clone with a few counts. The chain joins TRBV10-3 to TRBJ2-7, with 7 nucleotides matching TRBD2. The CDR3 length is 14 residues. CDR1 and CDR2 (germline): ENHRY, SYGVKD. Unmatched junction bases numbered 6, after V lost 1 base and J lost 6 bases. CDR3 nucleotides: TGTGCCATCAGTGAGTTTATTGGGAGGGGCGAGCAGTACTTC. Protein product: CAISEFIGRGEQYF.

The chain links TRBV6-5 to TRBJ1-1; D gene ambiguous. Trimming took 5 bases from V and 6 from J, leaving 16 bases between them. CDR1 and CDR2 from the germline V gene are MNHEY and SVGAGI. The CDR3 contains 14 residues. CDR3 sequence: CASSNDPVRAEAFF. The CDR3 DNA sequence: TGTGCCAGCAGTAACGACCCGGTGCGGGCTGAAGCTTTCTTT.

This sequence joins TRBV7-2 and TRBJ2-6, with 7 bases lining up with TRBD1. This CDR3 spans 19 amino acids. Germline V gene data show CDR1 as SGHTA and CDR2 as FQGNSA. Trimming cost V 5 bases and J 0 bases; bases outside gene matches: 13. The CDR3 spells CASSLGQRLSFSGANVLTF. Here the CDR3 DNA reads TGTGCCAGCAGCCTGGGACAGAGACTTAGTTTCTCTGGGGCCAACGTCCTGACTTTC.

This chain joins TRBV6-5 and TRBJ1-2; perhaps TRBD1 as D (6 bases). The V end was cut by 0 bases, the J end by 3 bases, with 8 bases between. Germline CDR1 reads MNHEY; CDR2 reads SVGAGI. CDR3 length equals 14 residues. The chain's CDR3 is CASSYSYRDYGYTF. The CDR3, as DNA: TGTGCCAGCAGTTACTCCTACAGGGACTATGGCTACACCTTC.

DNA for the CDR3: TGTGCCAGCAGCTTAGACAGGGTTGAAGGAAACACCATATATTTT. It specifies CASSLDRVEGNTIYF. The chain is built from TRBV11-2 and TRBJ1-3; TRBD1 might be the D (5 bases). Trimming cost V 0 bases and J 4 bases, with 10 bases left between them. From germline, CDR1 is SGHAT and CDR2 FQNNGV. There are 15 residues in the CDR3.

V and J are TRBV15 and TRBJ2-1; D unresolved. Germline V gene sequence: CDR1 LNHNV, CDR2 YYDKDF (reference sequence). The CDR3 runs 13 residues. V was shortened by 5 bases and J by 4 bases, with 9 bases between the two germline ends. The CDR3 protein is CATSFSVYNEQFF. In DNA form, the CDR3 reads TGTGCCACCAGCTTCTCCGTTTACAATGAGCAGTTCTTC.

J is TRBJ2-7 and V is TRBV27, with 7 nucleotides matching TRBD2. Looked up from germline, CDR1 is MNHEY and CDR2 is SMNVEV (reference sequence). The CDR3 contains 14 residues. Trimming removed 2 bases from V and 0 bases from J; junction bases left unmatched: 1. This CDR3 is CASSLGGSSYEQYF. CDR3 DNA sequence: TGTGCCAGCAGTTTAGGCGGGAGCTCCTACGAGCAGTACTTC.

The J gene is TRBJ2-6, the V gene TRBV27; D remains ambiguous. Germline values: CDR1 MNHEY, CDR2 SMNVEV (reference sequence). V was clipped by 5 bases and J by 0 bases, with 8 bases between them. The CDR3 spans 15 residues. CDR3: CASSSRSSGANVLTF. CDR3 nucleotide sequence: TGTGCCAGCAGTAGTAGAAGCTCTGGGGCCAACGTCCTGACTTTC. Full variable domain (outside the CDR3, taken from reference TRBV27 and TRBJ2-6): EAQVTQNPRYLITVTGKKLTVTCSQNMNHEYMSWYRQDPGLGLRQIYYSMNVEVTDKGDVPEGYKVSRKEKRNFPLILESPSPNQTSLYFCASSSRSSGANVLTFGAGSRLTVL.

The chain links TRBV11-3 to TRBJ2-3; perhaps TRBD1 as D (5 bases). The CDR3 is 13 amino acids. Trimming removed 5 bases from V and 8 bases from J, with 14 bases in between. The V gene's germline CDR1 is SGHNT and CDR2 YENEEA. CDR3 amino acids: CASSHDSLGTQYF. CDR3 sequence (DNA): TGTGCCAGCAGCCATGACAGTTTGGGTACGCAGTATTTT.

V usage is TRBV19 and J usage is TRBJ2-1; perhaps TRBD2 as D (6 bases). Trimming pared 3 bases from V and 0 bases from J, leaving 12 bases between. Germline CDR1 reads LNHDA; CDR2 reads SQIVND (reference sequence). The CDR3 contains 16 residues. The CDR3, as DNA: TGTGCCAGTAGTATGGGGGGTTCCGGCTCCTACAATGAGCAGTTCTTC. Translation: CASSMGGSGSYNEQFF.